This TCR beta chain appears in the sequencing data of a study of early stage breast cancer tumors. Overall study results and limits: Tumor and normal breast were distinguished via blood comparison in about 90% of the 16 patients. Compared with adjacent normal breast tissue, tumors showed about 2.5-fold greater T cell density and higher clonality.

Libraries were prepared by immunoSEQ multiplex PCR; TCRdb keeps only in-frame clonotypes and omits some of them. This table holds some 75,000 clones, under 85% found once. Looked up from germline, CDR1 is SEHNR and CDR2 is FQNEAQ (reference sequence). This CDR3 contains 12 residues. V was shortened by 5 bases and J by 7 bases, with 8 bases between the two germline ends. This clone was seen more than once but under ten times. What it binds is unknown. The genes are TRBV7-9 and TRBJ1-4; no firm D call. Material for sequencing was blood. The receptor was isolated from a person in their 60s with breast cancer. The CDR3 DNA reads TGTGCCAGCAGCCCACGATCTGAAAAACTGTTTTTT. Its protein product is CASSPRSEKLFF.